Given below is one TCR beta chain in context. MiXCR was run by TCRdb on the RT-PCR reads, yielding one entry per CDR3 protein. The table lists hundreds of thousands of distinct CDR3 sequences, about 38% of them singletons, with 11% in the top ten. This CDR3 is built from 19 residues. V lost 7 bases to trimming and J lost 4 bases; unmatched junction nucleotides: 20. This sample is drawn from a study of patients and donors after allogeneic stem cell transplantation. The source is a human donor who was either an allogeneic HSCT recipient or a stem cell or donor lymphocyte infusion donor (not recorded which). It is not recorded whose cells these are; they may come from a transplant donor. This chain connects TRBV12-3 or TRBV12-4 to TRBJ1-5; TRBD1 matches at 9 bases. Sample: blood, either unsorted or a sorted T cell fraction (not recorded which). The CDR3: CASTRVSYTGTGNNQPQHF. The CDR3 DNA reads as TGTGCCAGCACCCGGGTCTCCTATACCGGGACAGGGAATAATCAGCCCCAGCATTTT.